Shown below are 31 T cell receptor beta chains from a single sample sequenced in a study of T cell repertoires in cytomegalovirus infection. These receptors have no known antigen. TCRdb re-analysed the reads in MiXCR, keeping a single row per CDR3 protein. The sample records roughly 990,000 distinct CDR3 sequences, roughly 30% being singletons. Sequences were derived from cultured CD8+ T cells from PBMCs, sampled from culture after CMV antigen stimulation. These receptors were taken from a human donor in good health (CMV status not recorded). Some clones in this sample may be carry-over from other donors' samples.

This clonotype was observed at least ten times. The CDR3 region is CASSFTGQGPDTQYF. CDR3 nucleotides: TGTGCCAGCAGCTTTACGGGACAGGGGCCAGATACGCAGTATTTT. The V gene is TRBV7-2, the J gene TRBJ2-3, with 10 nucleotides matching TRBD1. Germline CDR1 is SGHTA and CDR2 is FQGNSA. V was pared by 3 bases and J by 4 bases, with 4 bases of the junction left unmatched. CDR3 length: 15 amino acids.

The chain carries TRBV2 and TRBJ2-7; no definite D call. CDR1 is SNHLY, CDR2 FYNNEI, per germline. V was pared by 7 bases and J by 1 base, with 14 bases between. The CDR3 totals 14 residues. The CDR3 region has the DNA TGTGCCAGCAACCTCGTCGTAGGGTCCTACGAGCAGTACTTC. This codes for CASNLVVGSYEQYF.

The V gene is TRBV14, the J gene TRBJ2-1, with D uncertain. Deletions cut 4 bases from V and 0 bases from J, with 10 bases between. This CDR3 contains 15 residues. The germline V gene has CDR1 SGHDN and CDR2 FVKESK. CDR3: CASSLDPNSYNEQFF. The CDR3 DNA reads as TGTGCCAGCAGCCTCGACCCAAACTCCTACAATGAGCAGTTCTTC.

On this clonotype itself: A much larger clone is a single base away; this may be a read error. The chain links TRBV7-3 to TRBJ1-5; a possible D gene is TRBD1 (6 bases). CDR1 and CDR2 from the germline V gene are SGHTA and FQGTGA. CDR3 length: 17 amino acids. Between the trimmed V and J ends, which lost 0 bases and 1 base, there was a span of 13 bases. The CDR3 sequence is CASSLTGAAESNQPQHF. The CDR3 region has the DNA TGTGCCAGCAGCTTAACGGGGGCAGCCGAGAGCAATCAGCCCCAGCATTTT.

This clonotype was detected only a few times. In DNA, the CDR3 is TGTGCCAGCAGTTACTACCGCGGGCAGGGAGGTTCAAATGGCTACACCTTC. Protein: CASSYYRGQGGSNGYTF. This rearrangement joins TRBV6-5 to TRBJ1-2; D might be TRBD1 (5 bases). The V end was cut by 1 base, the J end by 6 bases, with 21 bases between. Germline V gene lookup returns CDR1 MNHEY and CDR2 SVGAGI. The CDR3 runs 17 residues.

This clonotype was seen more than once but under ten times. This rearrangement joins TRBV4-1 to TRBJ2-1; 9 nucleotides line up with TRBD1. V gave up 3 bases and J gave up 6 bases; unmatched junction bases: 12. Germline CDR1 MGHRA, CDR2 YSYEKL. This CDR3 comprises 17 residues. CDR3 sequence reads: CASSHYEGTGIPNEQFF. As DNA, the CDR3 is TGCGCCAGCAGCCACTACGAAGGGACAGGGATACCCAATGAGCAGTTCTTC.

About this clonotype: This may stem from a read error, because a much larger clone lies one nucleotide away. This rearrangement joins TRBV7-6 to TRBJ2-1; the D gene is possibly TRBD2 (5 bases). The length of the CDR3 is 15 residues. Germline V gene data show CDR1 as SGHVS and CDR2 as FNYEAQ. The CDR3 coding sequence is TGTGCCAGCAGCTTGAACCTAGCCAGCTACAATAAGCAGTTCTTC. Its protein is CASSLNLASYNKQFF.

This rearrangement joins TRBV27 to TRBJ2-3; maybe TRBD2 (6 bases). Germline CDR1 reads MNHEY; CDR2 reads SMNVEV (reference sequence). The CDR3 runs to 16 residues. Between the trimmed V and J ends, which lost 1 base and 4 bases, there was a span of 15 bases. The CDR3 bases are TGTGCCAGCAGTTTATTTGGGCGGGGAAGCGCAGATACGCAGTATTTT. Translation: CASSLFGRGSADTQYF.

This clonotype was seen only a few times. The V gene is TRBV12-3 or TRBV12-4, the J gene TRBJ1-2; possibly TRBD1 for D (5 bases). This CDR3 is 15 amino acids long. The germline V and J ends were trimmed by 5 bases and 4 bases, with 17 bases remaining between them. CDR3 sequence (DNA): TGTGCCAGCAGTGGACCGGGACCCAGAATCTATGGCTACACCTTC. This translates into CASSGPGPRIYGYTF.

With regard to this clonotype: Given a much more abundant clone one base away, this may be a read error. The chain couples TRBV7-2 to TRBJ2-1, with no clear D. Trimming shortened V by 7 bases and J by 10 bases, and 11 bases separated the two germline ends. The germline V gene has CDR1 SGHTA and CDR2 FQGNSA. The CDR3 spans 11 residues. The CDR3 region is CASTPDGEQFF. Here the CDR3 DNA reads TGTGCCAGCACCCCCGACGGGGAGCAGTTCTTC. Full variable domain (remainder filled in from reference TRBV7-2 and TRBJ2-1): GAGVSQSPSNKVTEKGKDVELRCDPISGHTALYWYRQSLGQGLEFLIYFQGNSAPDKSGLPSDRFSAERTGGSVSTLTIQRTQQEDSAVYLCASTPDGEQFFGPGTRLTVL.

This rearrangement joins TRBV2 to TRBJ1-1; D is uncertain. The germline gives CDR1 SNHLY, CDR2 FYNNEI. V was pared by 11 bases and J by 4 bases, with 14 bases between. The CDR3 runs to 12 residues. The CDR3 coding sequence is TGTGCCCTTCTTGGGGTCGGCACTGAAGCTTTCTTT. This encodes CALLGVGTEAFF.

This clonotype came up a few times. The chain carries TRBV6-5 and TRBJ1-2; 8 bases align to TRBD1. Germline values: CDR1 MNHEY, CDR2 SVGAGI. J lost 4 bases, V lost 5 bases, and 6 bases had no gene match. This CDR3 has 14 amino acids. CDR3 sequence reads: CASSPRTGIYGYTF. In nucleotides, the CDR3 is TGTGCCAGCAGTCCTAGGACAGGGATCTATGGCTACACCTTC.

This clonotype was observed a handful of times. This chain uses TRBV7-9 with TRBJ2-1; D is ambiguous. The CDR3 has 19 amino acids. The ends were cut back, 4 bases at V and 5 bases at J, with 27 bases in the middle. Germline V lookup: CDR1 SEHNR, CDR2 FQNEAQ (reference sequence). The CDR3 sequence is CASSSGWGSAHSMNNEQFF. The CDR3 coding sequence is TGTGCCAGCAGCTCTGGATGGGGTTCGGCGCACTCGATGAACAATGAGCAGTTCTTC.

This chain uses TRBV6-5 with TRBJ1-4; D is possibly TRBD1 (5 bases). In germline, CDR1 is MNHEY, CDR2 SVGAGI. This CDR3 is built from 15 residues. Deletions cut 0 bases from V and 8 bases from J, with 13 bases between. This chain's CDR3 is CASSYSSGPGEKLFF. The CDR3 bases are TGTGCCAGCAGTTACTCATCGGGGCCCGGCGAAAAACTGTTTTTT.

This CDR3 is CASSQDRGLGNIQYF. CDR3 DNA sequence: TGCGCCAGCAGCCAGGACAGGGGGCTTGGAAACATTCAGTACTTC. This chain connects TRBV5-1 to TRBJ2-4; 11 positions match TRBD1. V dropped 4 bases and J dropped 6; count of bases not matched to a gene: 6. Germline assignment: CDR1 SGHRS and CDR2 YFSETQ. This CDR3 is 15 amino acids long. The variable domain in full, completed from reference TRBV5-1 and TRBJ2-4, reads KAGVTQTPRYLIKTRGQQVTLSCSPISGHRSVSWYQQTPGQGLQFLFEYFSETQRNKGNFPGRFSGRQFSNSRSEMNVSTLELGDSALYLCASSQDRGLGNIQYFGAGTRLSVL.

This clonotype was counted at least ten times. The chain links TRBV12-3 or TRBV12-4 to TRBJ2-1; D remains unclear. CDR3 length: 17 residues. The V gene lost 3 bases and the J gene lost 5 bases, with 20 bases spanning the gap. The CDR3 sequence is CASSFLLTRQQNNEQFF. DNA for the CDR3: TGTGCCAGCAGTTTTTTGCTCACACGGCAACAGAACAATGAGCAGTTCTTC.

The table lists this clonotype with a few counts. The chain recombines TRBV6-1 with TRBJ2-7, with D tentatively TRBD1 (5 bases). This CDR3 region has 15 residues. Between the trimmed V and J ends, which lost 3 bases and 4 bases, there was a span of 16 bases. Germline CDR1 and CDR2: MNHNS and SASEGT. CDR3 protein: CASSESPGSGYEQYV. CDR3 DNA sequence: TGTGCCAGCAGTGAGAGCCCAGGGTCAGGGTACGAGCAGTACGTC.

The chain recombines TRBV7-6 with TRBJ1-6, with D hard to call. This CDR3 has 16 residues. Trimming removed 0 bases from V and 7 bases from J, with 13 bases in between. The germline gives CDR1 SGHVS, CDR2 FNYEAQ. This CDR3 is CASSLAETAPNSPLHF. DNA for the CDR3: TGTGCCAGCAGCTTAGCGGAGACGGCCCCAAATTCACCCCTCCACTTT.

This clonotype occurred a few times. The chain joins TRBV7-8 to TRBJ2-1, with no clear D. Deletions cut 0 bases from V and 5 bases from J, with 11 bases between. The CDR3 contains 15 residues. CDR1 and CDR2 from the germline V gene are SGHVS and FQNEAQ. CDR3 nucleotide sequence: TGTGCCAGCAGCTTAGCGAATGCTGGGGACAATGAGCAGTTCTTC. Protein sequence: CASSLANAGDNEQFF.

In its sample, this clonotype was seen a few times. V usage is TRBV12-3 or TRBV12-4 and J usage is TRBJ2-3, with D perhaps TRBD1 (5 bases). V was cut by 5 bases and J by 0 bases, with 12 bases left in between. The CDR3 contains 15 residues. This chain's CDR3 is CASSPGPGSTDTQYF. The CDR3 DNA sequence: TGTGCCAGCAGTCCCGGTCCAGGGAGCACAGATACGCAGTATTTT.

This clonotype has at least ten counts. This chain joins TRBV7-8 and TRBJ2-2, with TRBD2 as a possible D gene (5 bases). The CDR3 sequence is 15 residues long. CDR1 is SGHVS and CDR2 is FQNEAQ in the germline V gene. Trimming removed 5 bases from V and 2 bases from J, with 12 bases in between. The CDR3 region has the DNA TGTGCCAGCAGCGAGGACTTTTTTAACACCGGGGAGCTGTTTTTT. This gives the protein CASSEDFFNTGELFF.

The V call is TRBV11-2, the J call TRBJ2-3; a weak D match, TRBD1 (5 bases). Trimming removed 2 bases from V and 3 bases from J, with 12 bases in between. CDR1 is SGHAT, CDR2 FQNNGV, per germline. CDR3 length: 15 amino acids. The CDR3 loop is CASSLNHDSTDTQYF. In nucleotides, the CDR3 is TGTGCCAGCAGCTTAAATCATGACAGTACAGATACGCAGTATTTT. The variable domain in full, completed from reference TRBV11-2 and TRBJ2-3, reads EAGVAQSPRYKIIEKRQSVAFWCNPISGHATLYWYQQILGQGPKLLIQFQNNGVVDDSQLPKDRFSAERLKGVDSTLKIQPAKLEDSAVYLCASSLNHDSTDTQYFGPGTRLTVL.

The chain joins TRBV7-9 to TRBJ1-4; D may be TRBD1 (5 bases). Germline CDR1 and CDR2: SEHNR and FQNEAQ (reference sequence). The V end was cut by 3 bases, the J end by 4 bases, with 18 bases between. The CDR3 runs 17 residues. The CDR3 sequence: CASSFGRVAPHNEKLFF. The CDR3 DNA sequence: TGTGCCAGCAGCTTCGGCAGGGTAGCCCCTCATAATGAAAAACTGTTTTTT. The full variable domain, rest sourced from reference TRBV7-9 and TRBJ1-4, is DTGVSQNPRHKITKRGQNVTFRCDPISEHNRLYWYRQTLGQGPEFLTYFQNEAQLEKSRLLSDRFSAERPKGSFSTLEIQRTEQGDSAMYLCASSFGRVAPHNEKLFFGSGTQLSVL.

This chain links TRBV28 with TRBJ2-2; D may correspond to TRBD1 or TRBD2 (5 bases each). CDR1 and CDR2 from the germline V gene are MDHEN and SYDVKM. This CDR3 contains 14 residues. V dropped 5 bases and J dropped 6 bases, with 13 bases sitting between them. The CDR3 sequence is CASSHLRGAGELFF. The CDR3 nucleotides read TGTGCCAGCAGTCACCTCCGGGGCGCCGGGGAGCTGTTTTTT.

V gene TRBV19 combines with J gene TRBJ2-6; D gene uncertain. The CDR3 is 16 amino acids. From germline, CDR1 is LNHDA and CDR2 SQIVND (reference sequence). V was shortened by 5 bases and J by 0 bases, with 11 bases between the two germline ends. The CDR3 region is CASSAPASSGANVLTF. CDR3 in DNA: TGTGCCAGTAGTGCCCCAGCGTCCTCTGGGGCCAACGTCCTGACTTTC.

The rearrangement uses TRBV5-4 and TRBJ1-1; TRBD1 matches at 8 bases. Germline V gives CDR1 SGHNT, CDR2 YYREEE (reference sequence). Unmatched junction bases numbered 7, after V lost 5 bases and J lost 1 base. This CDR3 comprises 15 residues. In nucleotides, the CDR3 is TGTGCCAGCAGTCCCCAGGGGGCTGGGAACACTGAAGCTTTCTTT. The encoded protein is CASSPQGAGNTEAFF. The full variable domain, with the rest looked up from reference TRBV5-4 and TRBJ1-1, is ETGVTQSPTHLIKTRGQQVTLRCSSQSGHNTVSWYQQALGQGPQFIFQYYREEENGRGNFPPRFSGLQFPNYSSELNVNALELDDSALYLCASSPQGAGNTEAFFGQGTRLTVV.

A remark on this clonotype: One end of the junction is discordant with germline, which a read error may explain. This chain joins TRBV4-1 and TRBJ2-5; D is perhaps TRBD1 (6 bases). The CDR3 length is 14 residues. Germline V gene lookup returns CDR1 MGHRA and CDR2 YSYEKL. The CDR3 here is CASSQERGWETQYF. In DNA, the CDR3 is TGTGCCAGCAGCCAAGAAAGGGGGTGGGAGACCCAGTACTTC.

The rearrangement uses TRBV28 and TRBJ1-5, with 9 bases aligning to TRBD1. With 4 bases clipped from V and 4 bases from J, the junction kept 8 bases outside the gene matches. The CDR3 consists of 16 residues. Germline V gene data show CDR1 as MDHEN and CDR2 as SYDVKM. The CDR3 here is CASSYPDRGWNQPQHF. The CDR3 DNA follows: TGTGCCAGCAGTTACCCGGACAGGGGCTGGAATCAGCCCCAGCATTTT.

V and J are TRBV27 and TRBJ2-3, with D possibly being TRBD2 (5 bases). The CDR3 is made up of 17 amino acids. Germline lookup yields CDR1 MNHEY and CDR2 SMNVEV (reference sequence). V was shortened by 7 bases and J by 2 bases, with 22 bases between the two germline ends. The CDR3 nucleotides are TGTGCCAGCACTGAAACTAGAGGTGTCCCTCACACAGATACGCAGTATTTT. It translates to CASTETRGVPHTDTQYF.

For the CDR3, the DNA is TGCAGTGCTAGAACCGGGACAGGGACCAGGAGGGACGAGCAGTACTTC. Translation: CSARTGTGTRRDEQYF. The chain links TRBV20-1 to TRBJ2-7; 9 bases match TRBD1. Germline CDR1 reads DFQATT; CDR2 reads SNEGSKA (reference sequence). The trim removed 2 bases at V and 5 bases at J, leaving 13 bases unmatched. The CDR3 spans 16 residues.

This chain uses TRBV4-1 with TRBJ1-1; TRBD1 matches 7 bases. Germline CDR1 and CDR2: MGHRA and YSYEKL. The J segment lost 1 base and the V segment lost 7 bases, leaving 6 bases of the junction unmatched. The CDR3 runs 14 residues. As DNA, the CDR3 is TGCGCCAGCACCAGGGGGTGGGAGAACACTGAAGCTTTCTTT. Translated, it gives CASTRGWENTEAFF.